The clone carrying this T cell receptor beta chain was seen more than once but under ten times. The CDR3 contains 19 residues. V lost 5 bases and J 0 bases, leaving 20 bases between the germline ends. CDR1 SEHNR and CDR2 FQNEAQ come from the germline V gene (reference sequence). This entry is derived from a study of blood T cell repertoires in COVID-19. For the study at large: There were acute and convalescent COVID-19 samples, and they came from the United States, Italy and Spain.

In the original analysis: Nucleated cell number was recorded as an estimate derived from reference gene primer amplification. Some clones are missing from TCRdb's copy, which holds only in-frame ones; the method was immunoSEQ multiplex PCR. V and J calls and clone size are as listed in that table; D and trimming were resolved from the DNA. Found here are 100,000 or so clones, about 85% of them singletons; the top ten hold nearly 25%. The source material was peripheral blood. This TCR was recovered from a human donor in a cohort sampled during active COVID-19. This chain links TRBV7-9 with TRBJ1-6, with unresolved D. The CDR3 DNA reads TGTGCCAGCAGCCCTAATTTTGGGAGGAGAAGCTCCTATAATTCACCCCTCCACTTT. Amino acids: CASSPNFGRRSSYNSPLHF.